The rows below give T cell receptor beta chains drawn from one sample of a study of blood T cells in healthy people across ages. TCRdb re-called the 5' RACE reads with MiXCR, one entry per CDR3 protein. The sample shows more than 1.4 million distinct CDR3 sequences, 35% to 45% of them seen only once. Specimen: blood. The origin of the receptors is a woman between 18 and 30 years old in good health. Each CDR3 is given with its conserved first and last residue. A D gene is named only where the DNA matches it firmly. Where a row states a size, it is once, few, many or the class of an expanded clone; other rows omit it.

>.|TRBV20-1|once|TRBJ2-3
TGCAGTGCTGGGGGTCCGGGGACGCAGTATTTT
CSAGGPGTQYF
>.|TRBV23-1|.|TRBJ2-5
TGCGCCAGCATTCAGGGGAGGGGGAAAAAAGAGACCCAGTACTTC
CASIQGRGKKETQYF
>.|TRBV6-5|once|TRBJ1-1
TGTGCCAGCACAGCTTTAATGATGAACACTGAAGCTTTCTTT
CASTALMMNTEAFF
>TRBD2|TRBV10-3|few|TRBJ2-1
TGTGCCATCAGGAATAGCGGGAGTATGCATGAGCAGTTCTTC
CAIRNSGSMHEQFF
>.|TRBV6-2/TRBV6-3|few|TRBJ2-5
TGTGCCAGCACTAAACCGGGACAAGGAAAGACCCAGTACTTC
CASTKPGQGKTQYF
>.|TRBV7-2|few|TRBJ2-1
TGTGCCAGCAGCTTCCACCGCGATGAGCAGTTCTTC
CASSFHRDEQFF
>.|TRBV10-3|.|TRBJ2-6
TGTGCCATCAGTGAGTCGACTCTTGGCAAGGGCCTGATGGGGGCCAACGTCCTGACTTTC
CAISESTLGKGLMGANVLTF
>.|TRBV25-1|.|TRBJ1-2
TGTGCCAGCAGTGTGGGGGCCGGAAACTATGACTACACCTTC
CASSVGAGNYDYTF
>TRBD1|TRBV5-1|few|TRBJ2-7
TGCGCCAGCAGCGACGGCCAGGGGGCGTTCTACGAGCAGTACTTC
CASSDGQGAFYEQYF
>TRBD1|TRBV12-3/TRBV12-4|few|TRBJ2-3
TGTGCCAGCAGCGGAACAGGGGCAGGCACAGATACGCAGTATTTT
CASSGTGAGTDTQYF
>TRBD2|TRBV5-1|.|TRBJ2-5
TGCGCCAGCAGCTCGGGGACTAGCGGGGAACAAGAGACCCAGTACTTC
CASSSGTSGEQETQYF
>.|TRBV4-2|.|TRBJ2-5
TGTGCCAGCAGCCAAGACGGCCCAGGAGAGACCCAGTACTTC
CASSQDGPGETQYF
>TRBD1|TRBV5-1|once|TRBJ1-2
TGCGCCAGCAGCCCGGCGGACAGGGCCACCCGGTATGGCTACACCTTC
CASSPADRATRYGYTF
>.|TRBV6-5|.|TRBJ2-5
TGTGCCAGCAGTTACTCGAGTAGTATGGCGGGTGTCCTGGTGACCCAGTACTTC
CASSYSSSMAGVLVTQYF
>TRBD2|TRBV2|.|TRBJ2-5
TGTGCCAGCAGCGGGACTAGCGGGGATATGGAGACCCAGTACTTC
CASSGTSGDMETQYF
>.|TRBV3-1|.|TRBJ1-2
TGTGCCAGCAGCCAAGGGTCCGGGACTGGGAGTGGCTACACCTTC
CASSQGSGTGSGYTF
>.|TRBV7-2|.|TRBJ2-3
TGTGCCAGCAGCTTATTGATCCAGGGCACAGATACGCAGTATTTT
CASSLLIQGTDTQYF
>.|TRBV27|.|TRBJ1-1
TGTGCCAGCAGACTTACGACGGAGAACACTGAAGCTTTCTTT
CASRLTTENTEAFF
>.|TRBV28|.|TRBJ1-1
TGTGCCAGCGCGGAAGGGAACACTGAAGCTTTCTTT
CASAEGNTEAFF
>.|TRBV25-1|few|TRBJ1-1
TGTGCCAGCAGTGAATACTTCGACAAGAGCGCTTTCTTT
CASSEYFDKSAFF
>.|TRBV7-9|.|TRBJ2-7
TGTGCCAGCAGCTGCTGGACGGAGTACGAGCAGTACTTC
CASSCWTEYEQYF
>.|TRBV3-1|.|TRBJ1-3
.
CASSQDVASGSLYF
>TRBD2|TRBV7-8|.|TRBJ2-5
TGTGCCAGCAGCTCTGGACTAGCGGGGGGGCCGGAGACCCAGTACTTC
CASSSGLAGGPETQYF
>.|TRBV4-1|few|TRBJ2-7
TGCGCCAGCAGCCAAGAATTTAGCAGGGGATCCTACGAGCAGTACTTC
CASSQEFSRGSYEQYF
>.|TRBV27|.|TRBJ1-6
TGTGCCAGCACCAGGTCCCCAGAGATCTATAATTCACCCCTCCACTTT
CASTRSPEIYNSPLHF
>TRBD2|TRBV14|few|TRBJ2-3
TGTGCCAGCAGCCTAGCGGGGACCGTATATACGCAGTATTTT
CASSLAGTVYTQYF
>.|TRBV15|.|TRBJ1-6
TGTGCCACCAGCAGAGATTTAATGGAAATCAATTCACCCCTCCACTTT
CATSRDLMEINSPLHF
>.|TRBV20-1|.|TRBJ2-7
TGCAGTGCTTCTAGATTGGGACTCCTTACCTACGAGCAGTACTTC
CSASRLGLLTYEQYF
>.|TRBV7-9|.|TRBJ1-4
TGTGCCAGCTCCACGGGGGATGAAAAACTGTTTTTT
CASSTGDEKLFF
>.|TRBV7-2|.|TRBJ1-5
TGTGCCAGCAGCTCCGAAGGGGGGGGAAATCAGCCCCAGCATTTT
CASSSEGGGNQPQHF
>TRBD1|TRBV10-2|few|TRBJ1-2
TGCGCCAGCTCAGGGGGGAATTTTGACTATGGCTACACCTTC
CASSGGNFDYGYTF
>.|TRBV20-1|few|TRBJ1-2
TGCAGTGCTAGAGACCCGGGAGTGAGGACCAACTATGGCTACACCTTC
CSARDPGVRTNYGYTF